This entry features one T cell receptor (beta chain) sequence. Its antigen is unknown. Base qualities are missing; no much larger clone stands one base away. The trial excluded patients who had a history of autoimmune disease or were on systemic immunosuppression. Peripheral blood for TCR sequencing was collected from all dose cohorts at baseline, on cycle 4 day 1, and on cycle 7 day 1. The samples were taken from a phase I, first-in-human, multicenter, open-label dose-escalation trial of ivuxolimab. Adults with locally advanced or metastatic melanoma, renal cell carcinoma, hepatocellular carcinoma or head and neck squamous cell carcinoma were enrolled in the trial. CD4+ and CD8+ T cells were sorted separately from peripheral blood before TCR sequencing. CDR1 and CDR2 are read off the germline V gene (reference sequence) as SEHNR and FQNEAQ. A distance of 16 bases separates the germline ends of V and J, which lose 2 bases and 6 bases respectively. The CDR3 contains 15 residues, cysteine and phenylalanine counted. Only the CDR3 region is kept as DNA, spanning 45 bases read in frame from base 1.

This entry is derived from a study of OX40 agonist ivuxolimab in advanced cancers. Study-level background: Ivuxolimab was an agonistic, fully human IgG2 monoclonal antibody directed against OX40 (CD134), a costimulatory receptor. Intravenous ivuxolimab was administered to patients every 2 weeks at six dose levels: 0.01, 0.1, 0.3, 1.5, 3 and 10 mg/kg. Of the approximately 50 dose-escalation patients, hepatocellular carcinoma was present in approximately 20, melanoma in approximately 15, renal cell carcinoma in 9 and head and neck cancer in 9. In the dose-escalation cohort, approximately 82% of patients were male, and the mean age was 60 years with a range of roughly 20 to 79. Patients were allowed to have had prior anti-PD-1, anti-PD-L1 or anti-CTLA-4 therapy, and 40% to 45% of the dose-escalation patients had previously received checkpoint inhibitors. Partial responses occurred in three dose-escalation patients, of whom one had hepatocellular carcinoma and two had cutaneous melanoma. Peripheral TCRbeta sequencing was intended to test whether TCR sequence diversity was altered and clonal T-cell expansion was caused by ivuxolimab. The paper covers the monotherapy dose-escalation part of the phase I ivuxolimab trial, which included N = 52 patients.

For sequencing of the TCRbeta CDR3 region, genomic DNA was extracted from the sorted cells. The immunoSEQ Assay was used to sequence the TCRbeta CDR3 regions. TCRdb's version of the immuneACCESS table is confined to in-frame rearrangements and falls short of the full clone set. An unresolved V gene accounts for under half of the shortfall where checked; the remainder is of unknown origin. The sample records around 67,000 clones, 80% of which are singletons. The ten top clones hold 0.95% to 1.5% of the sample. The full study reports these points: Clonal expansion of both CD4+ and CD8+ blood T cells was observed from baseline to week 6 at doses 0.1 to 3.0 mg/kg. After ivuxolimab, more expanded clones were found on average in CD8+ T cells than in CD4+ T cells. Low levels of normalized T-cell clonal expansion were also seen in some nonresponding patients. Which antigens the clonally expanded peripheral T cells were specific for was not determined. In the 0.1-3.0 mg/kg groups, partial responders were among the patients with the lowest normalized peripheral clonal expansion, particularly in CD8+ T cells.

This clonotype was obtained from an adult with an advanced solid tumor such as melanoma, head and neck, liver or kidney cancer. This specimen was CD4+ or CD8+ T cells sorted from blood, taken in a trial of the OX40 agonist ivuxolimab. Recombination connected TRBV7-9 to TRBJ1-1; the best D guess is TRBD1, with 5 bases matching. The nucleotide sequence reads TGTGCCAGCAGCTTACTACAGAGGCAGGGATCTGAAGCTTTCTTT. Its protein is CASSLLQRQGSEAFF.